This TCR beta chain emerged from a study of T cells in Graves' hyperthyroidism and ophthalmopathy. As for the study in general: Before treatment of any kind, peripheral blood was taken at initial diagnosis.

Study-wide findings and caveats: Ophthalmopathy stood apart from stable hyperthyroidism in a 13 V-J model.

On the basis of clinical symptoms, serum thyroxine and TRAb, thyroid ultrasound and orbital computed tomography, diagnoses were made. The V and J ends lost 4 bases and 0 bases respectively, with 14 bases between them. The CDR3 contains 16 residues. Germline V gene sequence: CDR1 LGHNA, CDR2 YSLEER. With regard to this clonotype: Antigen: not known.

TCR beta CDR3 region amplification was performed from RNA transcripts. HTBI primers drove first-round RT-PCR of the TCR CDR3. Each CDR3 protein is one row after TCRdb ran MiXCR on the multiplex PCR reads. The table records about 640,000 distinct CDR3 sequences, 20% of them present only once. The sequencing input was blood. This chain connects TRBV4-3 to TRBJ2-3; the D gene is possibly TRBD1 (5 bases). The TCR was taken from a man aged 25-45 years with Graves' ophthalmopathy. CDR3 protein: CASSPGRGASTDTQYF. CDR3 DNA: TGCGCCAGCAGCCCAGGACGTGGGGCTAGCACAGATACGCAGTATTTT.